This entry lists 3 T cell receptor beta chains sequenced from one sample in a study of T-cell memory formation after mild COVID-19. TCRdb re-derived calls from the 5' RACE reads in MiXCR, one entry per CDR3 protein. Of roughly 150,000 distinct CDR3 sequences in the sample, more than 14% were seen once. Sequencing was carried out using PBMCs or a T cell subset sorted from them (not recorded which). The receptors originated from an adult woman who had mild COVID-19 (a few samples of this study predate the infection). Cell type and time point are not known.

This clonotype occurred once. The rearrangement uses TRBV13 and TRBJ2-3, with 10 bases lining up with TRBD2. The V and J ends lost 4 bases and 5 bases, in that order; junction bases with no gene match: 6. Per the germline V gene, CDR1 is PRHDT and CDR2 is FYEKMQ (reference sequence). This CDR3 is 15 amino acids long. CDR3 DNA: TGTGCCAGCAGCTCCCTAGCGGGAGTGGAAGATACGCAGTATTTT. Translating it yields CASSSLAGVEDTQYF. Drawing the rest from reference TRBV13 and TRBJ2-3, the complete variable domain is AAGVIQSPRHLIKEKRETATLKCYPIPRHDTVYWYQQGPGQDPQFLISFYEKMQSDKGSIPDRFSAQQFSDYHSELNMSSLELGDSALYFCASSSLAGVEDTQYFGPGTRLTVL.

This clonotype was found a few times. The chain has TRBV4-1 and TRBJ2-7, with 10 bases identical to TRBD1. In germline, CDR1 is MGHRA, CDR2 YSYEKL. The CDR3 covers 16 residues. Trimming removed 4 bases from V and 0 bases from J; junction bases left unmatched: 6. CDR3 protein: CASSPHRDRGSYEQYF. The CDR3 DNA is TGCGCCAGCAGCCCCCACCGGGACAGGGGCTCCTACGAGCAGTACTTC.

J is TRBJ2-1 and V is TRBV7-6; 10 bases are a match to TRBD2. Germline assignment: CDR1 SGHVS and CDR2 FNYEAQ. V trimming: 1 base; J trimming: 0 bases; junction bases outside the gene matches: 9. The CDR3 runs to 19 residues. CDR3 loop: CASSLELAGLPSSYNEQFF. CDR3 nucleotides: TGTGCCAGCAGCTTAGAACTAGCGGGGCTCCCTAGCTCCTACAATGAGCAGTTCTTC.